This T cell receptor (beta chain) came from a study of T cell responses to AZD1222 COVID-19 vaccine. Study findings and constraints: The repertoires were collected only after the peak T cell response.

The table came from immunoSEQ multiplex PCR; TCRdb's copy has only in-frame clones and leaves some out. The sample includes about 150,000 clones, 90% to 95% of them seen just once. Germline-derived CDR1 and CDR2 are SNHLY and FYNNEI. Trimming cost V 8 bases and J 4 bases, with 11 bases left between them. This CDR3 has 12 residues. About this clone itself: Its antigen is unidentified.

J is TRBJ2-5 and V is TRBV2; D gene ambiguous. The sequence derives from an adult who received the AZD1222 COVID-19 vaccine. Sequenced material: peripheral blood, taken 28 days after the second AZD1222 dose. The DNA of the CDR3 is TGTGCCAGCGGTTGGTCGGGAGAGACCCAGTACTTC. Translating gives CASGWSGETQYF.